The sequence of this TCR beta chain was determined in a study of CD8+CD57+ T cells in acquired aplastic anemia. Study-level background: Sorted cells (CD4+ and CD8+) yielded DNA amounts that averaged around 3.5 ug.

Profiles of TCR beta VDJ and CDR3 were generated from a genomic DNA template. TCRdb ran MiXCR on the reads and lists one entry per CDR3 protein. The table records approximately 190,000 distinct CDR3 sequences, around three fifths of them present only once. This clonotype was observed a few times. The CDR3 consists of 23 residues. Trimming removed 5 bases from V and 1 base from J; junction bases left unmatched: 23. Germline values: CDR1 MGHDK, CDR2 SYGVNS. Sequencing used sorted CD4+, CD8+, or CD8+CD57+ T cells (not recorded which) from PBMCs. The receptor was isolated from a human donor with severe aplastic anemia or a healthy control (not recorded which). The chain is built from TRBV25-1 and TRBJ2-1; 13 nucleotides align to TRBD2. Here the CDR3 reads CASSNRTDAGRLAGGLSYNEQFF. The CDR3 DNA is TGTGCCAGCAGTAATCGCACGGATGCTGGACGACTAGCGGGAGGTCTATCCTACAATGAGCAGTTCTTC.